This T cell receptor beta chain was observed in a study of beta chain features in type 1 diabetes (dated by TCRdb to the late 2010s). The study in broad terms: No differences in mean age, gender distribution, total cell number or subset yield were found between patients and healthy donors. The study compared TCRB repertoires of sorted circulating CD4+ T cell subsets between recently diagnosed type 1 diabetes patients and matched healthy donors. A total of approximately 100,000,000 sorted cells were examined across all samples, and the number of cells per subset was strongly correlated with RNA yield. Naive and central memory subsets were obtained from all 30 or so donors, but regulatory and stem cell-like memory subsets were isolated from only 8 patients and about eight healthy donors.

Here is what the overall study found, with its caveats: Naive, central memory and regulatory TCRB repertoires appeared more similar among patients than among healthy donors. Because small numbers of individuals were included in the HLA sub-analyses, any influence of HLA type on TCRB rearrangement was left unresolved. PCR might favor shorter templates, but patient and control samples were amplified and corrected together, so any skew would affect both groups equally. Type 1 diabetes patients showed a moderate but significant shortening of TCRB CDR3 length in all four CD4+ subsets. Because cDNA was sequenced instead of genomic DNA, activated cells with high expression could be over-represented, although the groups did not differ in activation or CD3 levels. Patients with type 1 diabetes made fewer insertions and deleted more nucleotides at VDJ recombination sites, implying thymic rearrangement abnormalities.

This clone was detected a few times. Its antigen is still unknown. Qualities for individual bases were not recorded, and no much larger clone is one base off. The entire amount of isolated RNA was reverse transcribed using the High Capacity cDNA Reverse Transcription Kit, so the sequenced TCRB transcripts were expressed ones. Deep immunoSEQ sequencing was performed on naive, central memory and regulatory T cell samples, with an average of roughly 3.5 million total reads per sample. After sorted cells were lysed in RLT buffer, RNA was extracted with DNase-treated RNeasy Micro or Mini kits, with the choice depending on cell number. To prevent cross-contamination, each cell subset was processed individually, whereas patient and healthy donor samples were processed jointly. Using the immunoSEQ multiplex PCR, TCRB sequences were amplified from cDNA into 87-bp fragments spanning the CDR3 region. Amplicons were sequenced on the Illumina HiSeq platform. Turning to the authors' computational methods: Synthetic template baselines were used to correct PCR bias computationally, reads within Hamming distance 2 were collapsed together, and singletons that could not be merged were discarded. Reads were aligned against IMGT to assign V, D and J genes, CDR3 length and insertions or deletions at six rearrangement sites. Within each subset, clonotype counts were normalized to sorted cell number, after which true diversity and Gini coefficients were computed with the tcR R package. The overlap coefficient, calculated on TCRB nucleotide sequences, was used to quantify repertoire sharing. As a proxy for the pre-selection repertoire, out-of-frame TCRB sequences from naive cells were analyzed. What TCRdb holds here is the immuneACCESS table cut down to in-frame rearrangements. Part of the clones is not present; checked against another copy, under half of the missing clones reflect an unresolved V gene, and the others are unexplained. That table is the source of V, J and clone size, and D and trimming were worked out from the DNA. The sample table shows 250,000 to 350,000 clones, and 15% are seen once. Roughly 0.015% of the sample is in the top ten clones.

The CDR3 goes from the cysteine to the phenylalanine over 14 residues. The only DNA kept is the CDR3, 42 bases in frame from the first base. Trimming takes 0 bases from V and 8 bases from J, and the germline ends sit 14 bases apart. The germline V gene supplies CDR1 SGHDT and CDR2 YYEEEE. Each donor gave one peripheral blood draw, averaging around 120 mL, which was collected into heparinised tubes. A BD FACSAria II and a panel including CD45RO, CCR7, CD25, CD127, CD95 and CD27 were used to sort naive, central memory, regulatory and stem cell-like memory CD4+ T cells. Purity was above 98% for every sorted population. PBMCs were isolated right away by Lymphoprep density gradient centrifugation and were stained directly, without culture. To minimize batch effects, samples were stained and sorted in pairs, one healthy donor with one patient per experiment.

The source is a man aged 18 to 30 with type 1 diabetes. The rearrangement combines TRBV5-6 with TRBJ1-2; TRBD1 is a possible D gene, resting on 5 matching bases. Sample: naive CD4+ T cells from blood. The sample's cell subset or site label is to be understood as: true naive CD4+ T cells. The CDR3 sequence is CASSLGQSRGGYTF. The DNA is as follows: TGTGCCAGCAGCTTGGGACAGTCTAGGGGAGGCTACACCTTC.